What follows are 8 T cell receptor beta chains derived from one specimen sequenced in a study of CD8+ T cells in alopecia areata. Reverse transcription of extracted RNA yielded cDNA, which provided the sequencing template. The assay was immunoSEQ multiplex PCR, and TCRdb's table has in-frame clones only and misses some. Among tens of thousands of clones listed, more than 40% were seen once. Sequenced material: CD8+ T cells sorted from blood, taken at week 0. The receptors were gathered from a human donor with alopecia areata.

This clone was seen many times. DNA for the CDR3: TGTGCCAGCAGCTTAGCAACAATCTACGAGCAGTACTTC. Translating gives CASSLATIYEQYF. The chain combines TRBV11-1 with TRBJ2-7; D gene ambiguous. This CDR3 spans 13 amino acids. V dropped 0 bases and J dropped 3 bases, with 6 bases sitting between them. Germline lookup yields CDR1 SGHAT and CDR2 FQDESV (reference sequence).

This clone was seen a single time. The chain combines TRBV7-3 with TRBJ2-5, with D possibly matching TRBD2 (7 bases). The CDR3 spans 15 residues. Trimming removed 5 bases from V and 5 bases from J, with 18 bases in between. The germline CDR1 and CDR2 sequences are SGHTA and FQGTGA. In nucleotides, the CDR3 is TGTGCCAGCAGCCCCAATGGGGGGGCGGGTGAGACCCAGTACTTC. Translating gives CASSPNGGAGETQYF.

This clone turned up a few times. In DNA form, the CDR3 reads TGTGCCAGCAGCTTAAGCGGCTACGAGCAGTACTTC. Its translation: CASSLSGYEQYF. The V gene is TRBV7-9, the J gene TRBJ2-7; D is perhaps TRBD2 (5 bases). The germline V gene has CDR1 SEHNR and CDR2 FQNEAQ (reference sequence). This CDR3 has 12 amino acids. Trimming removed 2 bases at V and 3 bases at J, with 5 bases between.

The rearrangement joins TRBV27 to TRBJ2-4, with 7 nucleotides matching TRBD1. This CDR3 has 14 residues. V shed 5 bases, J shed 1 base, and the junction held 2 bases outside the gene matches. CDR1 and CDR2 (germline): MNHEY, SMNVEV (reference sequence). CDR3 DNA sequence: TGTGCCAGCAGTGACAGGGAGGCCAAAAACATTCAGTACTTC. Protein: CASSDREAKNIQYF.

The table lists this clone with a few counts. CDR3 nucleotide sequence: TGCAGCGCCTATCCAAAAATGAACACTGAAGCTTTCTTT. This gives the protein CSAYPKMNTEAFF. The chain couples TRBV29-1 to TRBJ1-1; D is uncertain. CDR3 length equals 13 residues. Per the germline V gene, CDR1 is SQVTM and CDR2 is ANQGSEA. Trimming stripped 7 bases from V and 0 bases from J, with 12 bases between.

V usage is TRBV9 and J usage is TRBJ2-7, with 8 bases lining up with TRBD1. The CDR3 runs 14 residues. With V trimmed by 4 bases and J by 3 bases, 6 bases remained unmatched. Germline CDR1 reads SGDLS; CDR2 reads YYNGEE. CDR3 in amino acids: CASSLADRDYEQYF. CDR3 nucleotide sequence: TGTGCCAGCAGCTTAGCGGACAGGGACTACGAGCAGTACTTC.

This clone is labeled large. CDR3 coding DNA: TGTGCCATCGGGGACAAGGGCCCTGGGGCCAACGTCCTGACTTTC. It is translated as CAIGDKGPGANVLTF. The rearrangement links TRBV10-3 to TRBJ2-6; D possibly corresponds to TRBD1 (6 bases). The germline V gene has CDR1 ENHRY and CDR2 SYGVKD. V lost 8 bases and J 2 bases, leaving 13 bases between the germline ends. CDR3 size: 15 residues.

This clone was detected a few times. The V gene is TRBV27, the J gene TRBJ2-7; 7 bases are a match to TRBD2. The junction had 6 bases not matched to a gene; V was cut back by 3 bases and J by 4 bases. Germline-derived CDR1 and CDR2 are MNHEY and SMNVEV (reference sequence). This CDR3 has 14 amino acids. The CDR3 DNA reads as TGTGCCAGCAGTTTGAAAGGCGGGAGTTACGAGCAGTACTTC. This encodes CASSLKGGSYEQYF.